This entry lists 30 T cell receptor beta chains sequenced from one sample in a study of shared clonotypes between healthy human individuals. The data were produced by immunoSEQ multiplex PCR, yet TCRdb's version contains in-frame clones alone and is incomplete. Of 1.5 million to 2.5 million clones in the sample, about 94% were seen once. Naive CD8 populations comprised CD45RO-negative cells positively selected for CCR7, excluding terminally differentiated effector memory CD45RA+ cells. Source material: naive CD8+ T cells sorted from blood. The receptors come from a man between 18 and 29 years old in good health.

J is TRBJ2-7 and V is TRBV6-6, with D perhaps matching TRBD1 (6 bases). This CDR3 has 15 residues. In germline, CDR1 is MNHNY, CDR2 SVGAGI (reference sequence). Trimming took 2 bases from V and 2 from J, leaving 13 bases between them. CDR3: CASSYGQRNPYEQYF. The CDR3 region has the DNA TGTGCCAGCAGTTACGGACAGCGAAATCCCTACGAGCAGTACTTC.

CDR3 DNA sequence: TGTGCCAGTAGCGAGGGGGGCCTCTCCTACGAGCAGTACTTC. Its translation: CASSEGGLSYEQYF. The rearrangement links TRBV19 to TRBJ2-7; D assignment may be TRBD1 or TRBD2 (6 bases each). The V and J ends lost 6 bases and 0 bases respectively, with 12 bases between them. This CDR3 contains 14 residues. The germline V gene encodes CDR1 LNHDA and CDR2 SQIVND (reference sequence).

J is TRBJ1-2 and V is TRBV5-6; no firm D call. The CDR3 covers 14 residues. The V end lost 0 bases, the J end lost 8 bases, and 14 bases lay between the germline ends. Germline V gene lookup returns CDR1 SGHDT and CDR2 YYEEEE. The DNA of the CDR3 is TGTGCCAGCAGCTTGGCTTTAGGACCCTTCGGCTACACCTTC. Encoded protein: CASSLALGPFGYTF.

The chain uses TRBV11-3 and TRBJ2-3, with D uncertain. The germline gives CDR1 SGHNT, CDR2 YENEEA. The V and J ends lost 3 bases and 2 bases respectively, with 9 bases between them. The CDR3 is made up of 14 amino acids. In DNA, the CDR3 is TGTGCCAGCAGCTTGGACCTAAACACAGATACGCAGTATTTT. This translates into CASSLDLNTDTQYF.

The genes are TRBV19 and TRBJ2-1; D unresolved. Between the trimmed V and J ends, which lost 5 bases and 3 bases, there was a span of 29 bases. The CDR3 has 20 amino acids. Looked up from germline, CDR1 is LNHDA and CDR2 is SQIVND (reference sequence). The CDR3 nucleotides read TGTGCCAGTAGTCCGATAAATCTAGTTCGTACCCCCGGCTACTACAATGAGCAGTTCTTC. Amino acids: CASSPINLVRTPGYYNEQFF.

This clone was picked up one time. The V and J genes are TRBV19 and TRBJ1-5; D gene uncertain. From germline, CDR1 is LNHDA and CDR2 SQIVND (reference sequence). This CDR3 is built from 14 residues. V was shortened by 0 bases and J by 5 bases, with 8 bases between the two germline ends. The CDR3 DNA follows: TGTGCCAGTAGTATAGATCTCGACGATCAGCCCCAGCATTTT. Its protein is CASSIDLDDQPQHF.

The V and J genes are TRBV28 and TRBJ2-7; TRBD1 matches at 7 bases. V was clipped by 2 bases and J by 4 bases; unmatched bases: 5. Germline V gene lookup returns CDR1 MDHEN and CDR2 SYDVKM. The CDR3 contains 14 residues. The CDR3 nucleotides read TGTGCCAGCAGTTTAACGGGACAGCTTTACGAGCAGTACTTC. Encoded protein: CASSLTGQLYEQYF.

The rearrangement joins TRBV13 to TRBJ2-2; the D gene is possibly TRBD1 (7 bases). The CDR3 runs to 15 residues. The V end was cut by 6 bases, the J end by 4 bases, with 15 bases between. Germline CDR1 reads PRHDT; CDR2 reads FYEKMQ (reference sequence). CDR3: CASSEGGGATGELFF. In nucleotides, the CDR3 is TGTGCCAGCAGTGAAGGAGGGGGCGCCACCGGGGAGCTGTTTTTT. Full variable domain (outside the CDR3, taken from reference TRBV13 and TRBJ2-2): AAGVIQSPRHLIKEKRETATLKCYPIPRHDTVYWYQQGPGQDPQFLISFYEKMQSDKGSIPDRFSAQQFSDYHSELNMSSLELGDSALYFCASSEGGGATGELFFGEGSRLTVL.

This chain links TRBV20-1 with TRBJ2-2, with no clear D. V was shortened by 6 bases and J by 7 bases, with 9 bases between the two germline ends. The CDR3 is 11 residues long. Germline V gene data show CDR1 as DFQATT and CDR2 as SNEGSKA (reference sequence). The CDR3 DNA follows: TGCAGTGCCATAGAGGTCGGGGAGCTGTTTTTT. As protein: CSAIEVGELFF.

The chain uses TRBV27 and TRBJ1-1; D is undetermined. Trimming stripped 5 bases from V and 1 base from J, with 11 bases between. This CDR3 contains 14 residues. Germline V gene lookup returns CDR1 MNHEY and CDR2 SMNVEV (reference sequence). The CDR3 coding sequence is TGTGCCAGCAGTCCTCAGACTCAGAACACTGAAGCTTTCTTT. It yields the protein CASSPQTQNTEAFF.

The chain combines TRBV10-1 with TRBJ2-1; D tentatively reads TRBD1 or TRBD2 (5 bases each). CDR1 is WNHNN, CDR2 SYGVQD, per germline (reference sequence). This CDR3 region has 15 residues. The V end was cut by 4 bases, the J end by 5 bases, with 15 bases between. CDR3 coding DNA: TGCGCCAGCAGTGGGTCCCGGGGCCAGCACAATGAGCAGTTCTTC. This gives the protein CASSGSRGQHNEQFF.

The chain recombines TRBV5-4 with TRBJ2-1; perhaps TRBD1 as D (6 bases). This CDR3 contains 15 residues. V lost 3 bases to trimming and J lost 2 bases, with 12 bases between them. From germline, CDR1 is SGHNT and CDR2 YYREEE (reference sequence). Here the CDR3 DNA reads TGTGCCAGCAGCTCCCGGGACATTCCCTACAATGAGCAGTTCTTC. Protein sequence: CASSSRDIPYNEQFF.

The chain carries TRBV30 and TRBJ1-2; D gene uncertain. CDR1 and CDR2 from the germline V gene are GTSNPN and SVGIG (reference sequence). Trimming stripped 0 bases from V and 7 bases from J, with 9 bases between. CDR3 length equals 12 residues. CDR3 region: CAWSVGGFGYTF. Written as DNA, the CDR3 is TGTGCCTGGAGTGTAGGAGGGTTTGGCTACACCTTC.

V gene TRBV7-2 combines with J gene TRBJ1-1, with a tentative D call TRBD1 (5 bases). V lost 0 bases and J 6 bases, leaving 11 bases between the germline ends. CDR3 size: 14 residues. Germline values: CDR1 SGHTA, CDR2 FQGNSA. In DNA, the CDR3 is TGTGCCAGCAGCTTAGCGGGGTGGGGCGCTGAAGCTTTCTTT. This encodes CASSLAGWGAEAFF.

As concerns this clone: The same CDR3 arises from other DNA sequences in this sample as well. V is TRBV4-1 and J is TRBJ2-1; D call uncertain. Germline CDR1 and CDR2: MGHRA and YSYEKL. V was shortened by 0 bases and J by 0 bases, with 6 bases between the two germline ends. This CDR3 is 15 amino acids long. The DNA of the CDR3 is TGCGCCAGCAGCCAAGAACGTGACTCCTACAATGAGCAGTTCTTC. Translation gives CASSQERDSYNEQFF.

The V gene is TRBV6-6, the J gene TRBJ2-7; D may be TRBD1 (6 bases). The CDR3 spans 15 residues. The ends were cut back, 6 bases at V and 2 bases at J, with 17 bases in the middle. CDR1 and CDR2 from the germline V gene are MNHNY and SVGAGI (reference sequence). CDR3 protein: CASSPTGGGPYEQYF. In DNA form, the CDR3 reads TGTGCCAGCAGCCCGACAGGCGGTGGGCCCTACGAGCAGTACTTC.

The chain combines TRBV5-6 with TRBJ1-2; maybe TRBD1 (6 bases). V was shortened by 4 bases and J by 6 bases, with 22 bases between the two germline ends. In germline, CDR1 is SGHDT, CDR2 YYEEEE. There are 16 residues in the CDR3. Here the CDR3 reads CASSLPVTGGIDGYTF. The CDR3 region has the DNA TGTGCCAGCAGCCTACCAGTGACAGGAGGGATCGATGGCTACACCTTC.

CDR3 sequence (DNA): TGTGCCAGCAGCATAGGGGCGGAGGGGAACTATGGCTACACCTTC. It is translated as CASSIGAEGNYGYTF. This rearrangement joins TRBV27 to TRBJ1-2; TRBD1 is a possible D gene (5 bases). Germline V gene data show CDR1 as MNHEY and CDR2 as SMNVEV (reference sequence). V lost 6 bases to trimming and J lost 2 bases, with 16 bases between them. This CDR3 comprises 15 residues.

The chain carries TRBV7-2 and TRBJ2-1; TRBD2 aligns across 13 bases. The V segment lost 4 bases and the J segment 10 bases; nucleotides outside the gene matches: 7. The CDR3 is 15 amino acids. In germline, CDR1 is SGHTA, CDR2 FQGNSA. The DNA for the CDR3 is TGTGCCAGCAGCTCTCGGACTAGCGGGAGTAAAGAGCAGTTCTTC. Its translation: CASSSRTSGSKEQFF.

The chain employs TRBV13 and TRBJ1-3; possible D gene TRBD1, 6 bases. Trimming cost V 1 base and J 1 base, with 11 bases left between them. Per germline, CDR1 PRHDT and CDR2 FYEKMQ (reference sequence). The CDR3 is 16 amino acids. The CDR3 nucleotides read TGTGCCAGCAGCTTAGCCATCCAGGGGTCTGGAAACACCATATATTTT. Protein sequence: CASSLAIQGSGNTIYF.

V gene TRBV4-2 combines with J gene TRBJ2-3, with D hard to call. Germline V CDR1 and CDR2: LGHNA, YNFKEQ. The ends were cut back, 4 bases at V and 0 bases at J, with 14 bases in the middle. The CDR3 is 16 amino acids. The CDR3 DNA follows: TGTGCCAGCAGCCTGAAAGACTCCTCTAGCACAGATACGCAGTATTTT. It encodes CASSLKDSSSTDTQYF.

The V gene is TRBV28, the J gene TRBJ1-5, with 8 bases aligning to TRBD1. CDR1 is MDHEN, CDR2 SYDVKM, per germline. CDR3 size: 16 residues. Unmatched junction bases numbered 10, after V lost 8 bases and J lost 1 base. As DNA, the CDR3 is TGTGCCAGCGCGGAACAGGGGGGGGCCAGCAATCAGCCCCAGCATTTT. This gives the protein CASAEQGGASNQPQHF.

The chain carries TRBV9 and TRBJ2-3; 10 nucleotides line up with TRBD1. In germline, CDR1 is SGDLS, CDR2 YYNGEE. The CDR3 loop spans 16 amino acids. V trimming: 2 bases; J trimming: 4 bases; junction bases outside the gene matches: 7. Here the CDR3 reads CASSVGQGIFADTQYF. The CDR3 DNA reads TGTGCCAGCAGCGTGGGACAGGGGATCTTCGCAGATACGCAGTATTTT.

This chain joins TRBV5-4 and TRBJ2-1, with D perhaps matching TRBD2 (6 bases). The CDR3 totals 15 residues. In germline, CDR1 is SGHNT, CDR2 YYREEE (reference sequence). Trimming stripped 0 bases from V and 4 bases from J, with 11 bases between. CDR3 amino acids: CASSLEAGGYNEQFF. The CDR3 DNA follows: TGTGCCAGCAGCTTGGAGGCCGGGGGTTACAATGAGCAGTTCTTC.

The chain is built from TRBV6-6 and TRBJ2-5; D gene uncertain. The CDR3 loop spans 12 amino acids. Germline-derived CDR1 and CDR2 are MNHNY and SVGAGI (reference sequence). V gave up 5 bases and J gave up 4 bases, with 8 bases separating them. CDR3 residues: CASSLTSETQYF. For the CDR3, the DNA is TGTGCCAGCAGTCTCACGTCAGAGACCCAGTACTTC.

The chain links TRBV9 to TRBJ1-2; D gene unclear. Germline V CDR1 and CDR2: SGDLS, YYNGEE. This CDR3 is 13 amino acids long. Trimming removed 2 bases from V and 8 bases from J, with 13 bases in between. Here the CDR3 DNA reads TGTGCCAGCAGCGTGGGCGACACGGAGGGCTACACCTTC. The encoded protein is CASSVGDTEGYTF.

The chain employs TRBV30 and TRBJ2-3; D possibly corresponds to TRBD2 (5 bases). V was cut by 3 bases and J by 3 bases, with 13 bases left in between. This CDR3 is built from 14 residues. Germline V gene sequence: CDR1 GTSNPN, CDR2 SVGIG (reference sequence). The CDR3 coding sequence is TGTGCCTGGAGGTACGGGGTAGGGACAGATACGCAGTATTTT. This codes for CAWRYGVGTDTQYF.

The V and J genes are TRBV27 and TRBJ2-7; D uncertain. This CDR3 spans 14 amino acids. The germline V and J ends were trimmed by 6 bases and 6 bases, with 18 bases remaining between them. Germline lookup yields CDR1 MNHEY and CDR2 SMNVEV (reference sequence). CDR3 in amino acids: CASSSKDPLGEQYF. In DNA form, the CDR3 reads TGTGCCAGCAGCTCGAAAGACCCCCTAGGCGAGCAGTACTTC.

This chain uses TRBV6-1 with TRBJ2-1; D is undetermined. Germline assignment: CDR1 MNHNS and CDR2 SASEGT. This CDR3 region has 9 residues. V was trimmed by 10 bases and J by 12 bases, leaving 10 bases between them. The chain's CDR3 is CATESGQFF. DNA for the CDR3: TGTGCCACAGAGTCTGGGCAGTTCTTC.

This chain connects TRBV4-1 to TRBJ2-7; 8 bases align to TRBD2. Germline CDR1 MGHRA, CDR2 YSYEKL. CDR3 length equals 16 residues. Trimming cost V 1 base and J 6 bases; bases outside gene matches: 11. This CDR3 reads CASSQGSLAAGSEQYF. The CDR3, as DNA: TGCGCCAGCAGCCAAGGTTCACTAGCGGCGGGAAGCGAGCAGTACTTC.